This T cell receptor beta chain emerged from a study of T cells in localized non-small cell lung cancer. Broader study findings: When the top 100 tumor clones were examined, a median approximately 57 of them also appeared in the adjacent lung, which was paired and uninvolved.

Points on this clone: Its antigen remains unidentified.

Some clones are missing from TCRdb's copy, which holds only in-frame ones; the method was immunoSEQ multiplex PCR. The sample lists tens of thousands of clones, around 81% occurring once. This CDR3 has 16 amino acids. Trimming cost V 3 bases and J 3 bases; bases outside gene matches: 6. Germline lookup yields CDR1 MGHRA and CDR2 YSYEKL. The chain carries TRBV4-1 and TRBJ2-1, with 9 bases fitting TRBD1. The TCR comes from a woman aged 40 to 75 with stage II lung adenocarcinoma. The source material was PBMCs, sampled before any cancer treatment. The CDR3 is CASSQVGGQGYNEQFF. The CDR3, as DNA: TGCGCCAGCAGCCAGGTGGGGGGACAGGGCTACAATGAGCAGTTCTTC.